This T cell receptor beta chain emerged from a study of T cells after yellow fever vaccination. Germline V gene sequence: CDR1 LGHNA, CDR2 YNFKEQ. V shed 0 bases and J shed 0 bases, with 15 bases lying between them. CDR3 size: 18 residues. TCRdb reanalysed the 5' RACE reads using MiXCR and keeps one entry per CDR3 protein. Of about 340,000 distinct CDR3 sequences detected, 12% appear once; the ten largest clones hold about 3%. The chain combines TRBV4-2 with TRBJ1-5; the D gene is possibly TRBD1 (6 bases). The sample consisted of CD4+ T cells sorted from PBMCs, taken 15 days after the yellow fever booster vaccination. This clonotype originated in a man aged 18 to 29 who received the YFV17D yellow fever vaccine. The CDR3 loop reads CASSQESTGPDSNQPQHF. The DNA for the CDR3 is TGTGCCAGCAGCCAAGAGTCGACAGGCCCAGATAGCAATCAGCCCCAGCATTTT.